This TCR beta chain was identified in a study of cytomegalovirus exposure and HLA in healthy donors. Across the study: The early release's HLA-typed donors yielded 78 million or so unique TCRs.

Participants comprised healthy donors of bone marrow. General study results and limits: In vitro checks showed that a few CMV-associated chains really do target CMV antigens. The listing of 150 to 200 TCR beta chains classed them as cytomegalovirus-associated.

Looked up from germline, CDR1 is MNHNY and CDR2 is SVGAGI (reference sequence). The ends lost 4 bases at V and 6 bases at J; junction bases unmatched: 4. CDR3 length: 14 residues. About this clone itself: Its matching antigen is unknown.

Amplification used 60 Vbeta primers and 13 Jbeta primers. Generated by immunoSEQ multiplex PCR, the TCRdb table keeps only in-frame clones and is missing some. In the table there are 140,000 to 150,000 clones, 65% to 85% of which are singletons. Sequences were obtained from PBMCs. The clonotype originates from a male donor in good health and CMV-seronegative. The J gene is TRBJ2-7, the V gene TRBV6-6; 12 bases line up with TRBD1. The CDR3 bases are TGTGCCAGCAGTTCGGGGACAGGGGGCCCCGAGCAGTACTTC. Residues: CASSSGTGGPEQYF.